What follows are 25 T cell receptor beta chains derived from one specimen sequenced in a study of T cell responses to AZD1222 COVID-19 vaccine. Sequenced by immunoSEQ multiplex PCR; TCRdb stores in-frame clones only, minus some. The sample has roughly 120,000 clones; 85% to 90% are singletons. Sequencing used peripheral blood, obtained 28 days after the second AZD1222 dose. Every receptor here comes from an adult who received the AZD1222 COVID-19 vaccine.

This chain connects TRBV2 to TRBJ1-1; a weak D match, TRBD1 (5 bases). V lost 5 bases to trimming and J lost 6 bases, with 16 bases between them. The CDR3 has 14 amino acids. Germline V gene sequence: CDR1 SNHLY, CDR2 FYNNEI. The CDR3 reads CASSPGLARPEAFF. CDR3 sequence (DNA): TGTGCCAGCAGTCCGGGACTGGCCCGACCTGAAGCTTTCTTT.

V gene TRBV10-3 combines with J gene TRBJ2-5, with unresolved D. V was trimmed by 8 bases and J by 3 bases, leaving 7 bases between them. Looked up from germline, CDR1 is ENHRY and CDR2 is SYGVKD. This CDR3 spans 11 amino acids. The CDR3 spells CAIADEETQYF. The DNA of the CDR3 is TGTGCCATCGCGGATGAAGAGACCCAGTACTTC.

The chain links TRBV2 to TRBJ2-7; TRBD1 matches at 8 bases. CDR1 is SNHLY, CDR2 FYNNEI, per germline. The CDR3 runs 14 residues. CDR3 nucleotide sequence: TGTGCTACACAGGGGGACCGAGGCTCCTACGAGCAGTACTTC. It specifies CATQGDRGSYEQYF.

The V gene is TRBV4-1, the J gene TRBJ2-2, with 8 bases lining up with TRBD2. The CDR3 spans 17 residues. The ends lost 3 bases at V and 2 bases at J; junction bases unmatched: 8. Germline V gene data show CDR1 as MGHRA and CDR2 as YSYEKL. DNA for the CDR3: TGCGCCAGCAGCCACGGGGGACGGGGGGGCAACACCGGGGAGCTGTTTTTT. Its protein is CASSHGGRGGNTGELFF.

The rearrangement links TRBV27 to TRBJ2-1; possibly TRBD2 for D (6 bases). This CDR3 contains 13 residues. V was shortened by 10 bases and J by 8 bases, with 18 bases between the two germline ends. Germline V gene lookup returns CDR1 MNHEY and CDR2 SMNVEV (reference sequence). As DNA, the CDR3 is TGTGCCACTTCGTGGGCGGGGATCCATGAGCAGTTCTTC. It yields the protein CATSWAGIHEQFF.

V is TRBV3-1 (or the pseudogene TRBV3-2) and J is TRBJ1-5, with 9 bases that match TRBD1. The CDR3 is 14 amino acids. Germline CDR1 is LGHDT and CDR2 is YNNKEL (reference sequence). V was clipped by 3 bases and J by 5 bases; unmatched bases: 2. CDR3 amino acids: CASSQGTGHQPQHF. DNA of the CDR3: TGTGCCAGCAGCCAGGGGACAGGGCATCAGCCCCAGCATTTT.

CDR3 residues: CASSDSVAGGPNEQFF. CDR3 sequence (DNA): TGTGCCAGCAGTGACTCTGTAGCGGGAGGTCCGAATGAGCAGTTCTTC. V usage is TRBV6-4 and J usage is TRBJ2-1; 10 bases agree with TRBD2. The CDR3 sequence is 16 residues long. Germline V lookup: CDR1 MRHNA, CDR2 SNTAGT. V lost 0 bases, J lost 7 bases, and 6 bases stayed unmatched.

The chain combines TRBV4-1 with TRBJ2-1; D might be TRBD2 (6 bases). The CDR3 has 15 residues. CDR1 MGHRA and CDR2 YSYEKL come from the germline V gene. V was cut by 2 bases and J by 5 bases, with 13 bases left in between. In DNA, the CDR3 is TGCGCCAGCAGCCAATGGGACTCCTATGACAATGAGCAGTTCTTC. Translating gives CASSQWDSYDNEQFF.

This chain's CDR3 is CASSQTGAKNIQYF. In DNA form, the CDR3 reads TGTGCCAGTAGTCAGACAGGAGCCAAAAACATTCAGTACTTC. This chain joins TRBV19 and TRBJ2-4, with D possibly TRBD1 on 6 matching bases. This CDR3 spans 14 amino acids. V shed 5 bases and J shed 0 bases, with 8 bases lying between them. Germline V gives CDR1 LNHDA, CDR2 SQIVND (reference sequence).

The chain couples TRBV29-1 to TRBJ2-3; 8 positions agree with TRBD2. The length of the CDR3 is 17 residues. Germline CDR1 SQVTM, CDR2 ANQGSEA. The ends lost 5 bases at V and 0 bases at J; junction bases unmatched: 13. CDR3 region: CSVPGGAERPSTDTQYF. The CDR3 bases are TGCAGCGTTCCGGGGGGGGCGGAGCGCCCTAGCACAGATACGCAGTATTTT.

The gene calls are TRBV27 and TRBJ1-2; D perhaps matches TRBD1 (5 bases). V lost 5 bases and J lost 9, with 25 bases in between. Germline V gene sequence: CDR1 MNHEY, CDR2 SMNVEV (reference sequence). The CDR3 runs to 16 residues. The CDR3 DNA reads as TGTGCCAGCAGTAAGAGGGGAGGGTCCCCGATAGAGAGCTACACCTTC. It is translated as CASSKRGGSPIESYTF.

The chain has TRBV3-1 (or the pseudogene TRBV3-2) and TRBJ2-3, with 14 nucleotides matching TRBD2. The junction had 11 bases not matched to a gene; V was cut back by 4 bases and J by 5 bases. The CDR3 spans 18 residues. Looked up from germline, CDR1 is LGHDT and CDR2 is YNNKEL (reference sequence). The CDR3 reads CASSPQLTSGGAKDTQYF. The CDR3 DNA is TGTGCCAGCAGCCCCCAGTTGACTAGCGGGGGGGCGAAAGATACGCAGTATTTT.

The chain is built from TRBV10-3 and TRBJ2-3; D not resolved. The germline CDR1 and CDR2 sequences are ENHRY and SYGVKD. The CDR3 is 15 amino acids. V gave up 0 bases and J gave up 2 bases, with 9 bases separating them. CDR3 residues: CAISESVDTTDTQYF. CDR3 nucleotides: TGTGCCATCAGTGAGTCGGTAGACACCACAGATACGCAGTATTTT.

This chain connects TRBV15 to TRBJ2-2, with TRBD1 identical over 7 bases. The CDR3 is made up of 15 amino acids. The V gene's germline CDR1 is LNHNV and CDR2 YYDKDF (reference sequence). Unmatched junction bases numbered 4, after V lost 1 base and J lost 5 bases. The chain's CDR3 is CATSRVRGFTGELFF. CDR3 nucleotide sequence: TGTGCCACCAGCAGAGTCAGGGGGTTTACCGGGGAGCTGTTTTTT.

In nucleotides, the CDR3 is TGTGCCAGCAGCTTAGGACAGGGAATTACCTACGAGCAGTACTTC. This gives the protein CASSLGQGITYEQYF. V and J are TRBV7-9 and TRBJ2-7; 7 nucleotides agree with TRBD1. From germline, CDR1 is SEHNR and CDR2 FQNEAQ (reference sequence). There are 15 residues in the CDR3. With V trimmed by 1 base and J by 2 bases, 5 bases remained unmatched.

The chain employs TRBV10-3 and TRBJ1-2; 8 bases line up with TRBD1. This CDR3 contains 16 residues. Per the germline V gene, CDR1 is ENHRY and CDR2 is SYGVKD. The trim removed 3 bases at V and 2 bases at J, leaving 8 bases unmatched. This CDR3 is CAISDRGQEPNYGYTF. The CDR3 DNA reads as TGTGCCATCAGTGATCGGGGACAGGAGCCAAACTATGGCTACACCTTC.

The CDR3 coding sequence is TGTGCCACCAGCAGAGAACGGGGGACAGGGGGTGAAAAACTGTTTTTT. Its protein product is CATSRERGTGGEKLFF. The rearrangement joins TRBV15 to TRBJ1-4; 11 bases align to TRBD1. The CDR3 has 16 residues. The V and J ends lost 0 bases and 7 bases, in that order; junction bases with no gene match: 4. The germline V gene encodes CDR1 LNHNV and CDR2 YYDKDF (reference sequence).

V and J are TRBV5-1 and TRBJ2-3, with 10 bases aligning to TRBD2. V was clipped by 0 bases and J by 0 bases; unmatched bases: 1. Germline V gene data show CDR1 as SGHRS and CDR2 as YFSETQ. The CDR3 totals 16 residues. CDR3 bases: TGCGCCAGCAGCTTGGCGACTAGCGGGAGCACAGATACGCAGTATTTT. The encoded protein is CASSLATSGSTDTQYF.

This clone was found once. The rearrangement links TRBV28 to TRBJ1-2, with TRBD1 matching 7 bases. CDR3 length equals 14 residues. V lost 6 bases to trimming and J lost 8 bases; unmatched junction nucleotides: 12. Germline assignment: CDR1 MDHEN and CDR2 SYDVKM. The CDR3 DNA is TGTGCCAGCAGCCTCCCTGACAGGGATGGAGGCTACACCTTC. Translating gives CASSLPDRDGGYTF.

The chain is built from TRBV7-9 and TRBJ1-5; D might be TRBD1 (6 bases). The CDR3 is made up of 15 amino acids. Trimming left V 8 bases short and J 1 base short, with 15 bases between. Germline values: CDR1 SEHNR, CDR2 FQNEAQ (reference sequence). The CDR3 is CASLRGGASNQPQHF. The CDR3 nucleotides read TGTGCCAGCTTAAGAGGGGGAGCGAGCAATCAGCCCCAGCATTTT.

The genes are TRBV9 and TRBJ2-1; the D gene could be TRBD1 or TRBD2 (6 bases each). Germline CDR1 reads SGDLS; CDR2 reads YYNGEE. The CDR3 is 15 residues long. Trimming shortened V by 6 bases and J by 5 bases, and 18 bases separated the two germline ends. This chain's CDR3 is CASTSLGGAHNEQFF. The CDR3 DNA is TGTGCCAGCACCTCATTGGGGGGCGCCCACAATGAGCAGTTCTTC.

This sequence joins TRBV10-2 and TRBJ1-1; D ambiguous. The V end lost 6 bases, the J end lost 4 bases, and 12 bases lay between the germline ends. There are 13 residues in the CDR3. Germline CDR1 and CDR2: WSHSY and SAAADI. CDR3 region: CASRDRSITEAFF. In nucleotides, the CDR3 is TGCGCCAGCAGAGACCGGTCCATCACTGAAGCTTTCTTT.

This clone is medium-sized. The genes are TRBV6-5 and TRBJ1-2; D gene uncertain. V gave up 2 bases and J gave up 4 bases, with 5 bases separating them. The CDR3 is 12 residues long. Germline values: CDR1 MNHEY, CDR2 SVGAGI. As DNA, the CDR3 is TGTGCCAGCAGTTACGGTACCTATGGCTACACCTTC. Amino acid sequence: CASSYGTYGYTF.

A note on this clone: The same CDR3 arises from other DNA sequences in this sample as well. The chain uses TRBV6-5 and TRBJ1-2, with D unclear. Germline CDR1 MNHEY, CDR2 SVGAGI. The CDR3 spans 14 residues. The ends were cut back, 5 bases at V and 4 bases at J, with 14 bases in the middle. The CDR3 nucleotides are TGTGCCAGCAGTCCCCTCGGTGGCAGCTATGGCTACACCTTC. Amino acid sequence: CASSPLGGSYGYTF.

CDR3 nucleotide sequence: TGTGCCAGCATGGCTAGCGGTCTCCAAGAGACCCAGTACTTC. Translation: CASMASGLQETQYF. V is TRBV6-1 and J is TRBJ2-5, with TRBD2 matching over 7 bases. V lost 7 bases, J lost 1 base, and 6 bases stayed unmatched. Germline lookup yields CDR1 MNHNS and CDR2 SASEGT. There are 14 residues in the CDR3.